These 25 T cell receptor beta chains were sequenced from one sample in a study of neurological immune-mediated disorders. In TCRdb, the 5' RACE reads were re-called with MiXCR into one record per CDR3 protein. Among some 70,000 distinct CDR3 sequences listed, roughly 3.2% were seen once. The specimen was PBMCs. Every receptor here comes from a man in his forties with multiple sclerosis.

This clonotype was detected ten times or more. This sequence joins TRBV5-1 and TRBJ1-1; 7 bases are shared with TRBD1. V lost 3 bases, J lost 5 bases, and 13 bases stayed unmatched. Germline V gene data show CDR1 as SGHRS and CDR2 as YFSETQ. The CDR3 is 16 residues long. CDR3 DNA: TGCGCCAGCAGCTCGGGGGCAAGGGGGCAGGGTACTGAAGCTTTCTTT. Its protein is CASSSGARGQGTEAFF.

This clonotype was found many times. The V and J genes are TRBV20-1 and TRBJ2-5; 9 bases map to TRBD2. CDR1 DFQATT and CDR2 SNEGSKA come from the germline V gene (reference sequence). The CDR3 has 15 residues. The V and J ends lost 0 bases and 2 bases, in that order; junction bases with no gene match: 4. CDR3 residues: CSARDGRGGQETQYF. DNA for the CDR3: TGCAGTGCTAGAGATGGGCGGGGGGGTCAAGAGACCCAGTACTTC.

This clonotype was detected many times. V gene TRBV10-3 combines with J gene TRBJ1-2; 7 bases are shared with TRBD1. J lost 6 bases, V lost 2 bases, and 6 bases had no gene match. The CDR3 is made up of 14 amino acids. Germline V CDR1 and CDR2: ENHRY, SYGVKD. CDR3 protein: CAISETDREDGYTF. The DNA for the CDR3 is TGTGCCATCAGTGAGACAGACAGGGAAGATGGCTACACCTTC.

This clonotype was found many times. The rearrangement joins TRBV7-6 to TRBJ2-3; 11 bases fit TRBD2. V gave up 1 base and J gave up 5 bases; unmatched junction bases: 8. Germline-derived CDR1 and CDR2 are SGHVS and FNYEAQ. The CDR3 contains 17 residues. CDR3 loop: CASSLVDSGRARDTQYF. For the CDR3, the DNA is TGTGCCAGCAGCTTAGTGGATAGCGGGAGGGCCAGAGATACGCAGTATTTT.

This clonotype was observed at least ten times. The chain is built from TRBV7-9 and TRBJ1-1, with D perhaps TRBD1 (6 bases). Trimming removed 7 bases at V and 8 bases at J, with 20 bases between. Germline CDR1 SEHNR, CDR2 FQNEAQ (reference sequence). This CDR3 has 14 amino acids. For the CDR3, the DNA is TGTGCCAGCACTCAGGATACCGGGACAACAGAAGCTTTCTTT. Translating gives CASTQDTGTTEAFF.

Many counts were recorded for this clonotype. This chain connects TRBV5-1 to TRBJ1-4; D perhaps matches TRBD1 (5 bases). Germline CDR1 SGHRS, CDR2 YFSETQ. The CDR3 sequence is 15 residues long. With 4 bases removed from V and 4 bases from J, the gap between germline ends came to 14 bases. The CDR3 region has the DNA TGCGCCAGCAGCCCAACGCCGACAGTTAATGAAAAACTGTTTTTT. Translated, it gives CASSPTPTVNEKLFF.

This clonotype was recorded many times. This chain joins TRBV12-3 or TRBV12-4 and TRBJ1-5; perhaps TRBD1 as D (5 bases). The CDR3 has 15 residues. V was pared by 5 bases and J by 3 bases, with 14 bases between. CDR3 region: CASSSREGNNQPQHF. The CDR3 DNA reads TGTGCCAGCAGTAGCAGGGAGGGGAACAATCAGCCCCAGCATTTT.

This clonotype showed up many times. The chain carries TRBV5-1 and TRBJ1-2; no reliable D call. CDR1 is SGHRS, CDR2 YFSETQ, per germline. This CDR3 comprises 14 residues. Deletions cut 0 bases from V and 2 bases from J, with 8 bases between. The CDR3 DNA reads TGCGCCAGCAGCTTGGCGGACGGGAACTATGGCTACACCTTC. Protein: CASSLADGNYGYTF.

Many counts were recorded for this clonotype. J is TRBJ2-1 and V is TRBV4-2, with D possibly matching TRBD2 (5 bases). This CDR3 comprises 16 residues. The ends were cut back, 0 bases at V and 4 bases at J, with 13 bases in the middle. The germline CDR1 and CDR2 sequences are LGHNA and YNFKEQ. CDR3 bases: TGTGCCAGCAGCCAAGATAAGGCGGGTTCGTACAATGAGCAGTTCTTC. Encoded protein: CASSQDKAGSYNEQFF.

This clonotype was counted ten times or more. The chain recombines TRBV29-1 with TRBJ2-1; 8 nucleotides match TRBD1. Unmatched junction bases numbered 15, after V lost 7 bases and J lost 7 bases. The CDR3 covers 15 residues. Germline V lookup: CDR1 SQVTM, CDR2 ANQGSEA. The CDR3 DNA is TGCAGCGGGGAAGCTCAGGGGGCGGGTAGGAATGAGCAGTTCTTC. Its translation is CSGEAQGAGRNEQFF.

Ten or more counts support this clonotype. This chain uses TRBV15 with TRBJ2-2, with TRBD2 as a possible D gene (5 bases). The CDR3 consists of 15 residues. Trimming removed 1 base at V and 7 bases at J, with 13 bases between. Looked up from germline, CDR1 is LNHNV and CDR2 is YYDKDF (reference sequence). The CDR3 bases are TGTGCCACCAGCAGAGCCGCTAGCCGAGACGGGGAGCTGTTTTTT. It translates to CATSRAASRDGELFF.

This clonotype appeared a few times. The chain employs TRBV20-1 and TRBJ2-1; D remains ambiguous. Germline CDR1 and CDR2: DFQATT and SNEGSKA (reference sequence). V was pared by 3 bases and J by 0 bases, with 9 bases between. The CDR3 runs to 14 residues. CDR3 nucleotide sequence: TGCAGTGCTAGGGGTAGTAACTCCTACAATGAGCAGTTCTTC. It is translated as CSARGSNSYNEQFF.

This clonotype was counted ten times or more. V gene TRBV5-6 combines with J gene TRBJ1-4; D may be TRBD1 (6 bases). From germline, CDR1 is SGHDT and CDR2 YYEEEE. The V and J ends lost 4 bases and 8 bases respectively, with 18 bases between them. The CDR3 runs to 15 residues. CDR3 coding DNA: TGTGCCAGCAGCGAGGAAGGGGGACAAGCGGAAAAACTGTTTTTT. This encodes CASSEEGGQAEKLFF.

This clonotype was counted at least ten times. The chain recombines TRBV7-7 with TRBJ2-5; the match to TRBD1 covers 8 bases. The CDR3 is made up of 15 amino acids. CDR1 and CDR2 (germline): SSHAT, FNYEAQ (reference sequence). Trimming at V came to 4 bases and at J to 8 bases, leaving 12 bases not matched to a gene. DNA for the CDR3: TGTGCCAGCAGCTCAAGGACAGGGTCCTGGGAAACCCAGTACTTC. Translating it yields CASSSRTGSWETQYF.

This clonotype has ten or more counts. The genes are TRBV5-1 and TRBJ1-6; 7 bases are shared with TRBD1. J was trimmed by 5 bases and V by 2 bases; bases with no gene match: 4. The CDR3 has 15 residues. Germline CDR1 is SGHRS and CDR2 is YFSETQ. CDR3 residues: CASSLYDRDNSPLHF. CDR3 nucleotide sequence: TGCGCCAGCAGCTTATACGACAGGGATAATTCACCCCTCCACTTT. Drawing the rest from reference TRBV5-1 and TRBJ1-6, the complete variable domain is KAGVTQTPRYLIKTRGQQVTLSCSPISGHRSVSWYQQTPGQGLQFLFEYFSETQRNKGNFPGRFSGRQFSNSRSEMNVSTLELGDSALYLCASSLYDRDNSPLHFGNGTRLTVT.

To note about this clonotype: This may be a read error: a much more frequent sequence differs by one nucleotide. The chain combines TRBV2 with TRBJ2-3; D not resolved. CDR3 length: 15 residues. Trimming took off 3 bases at V and 2 bases at J, with 12 bases between the two ends. Germline V gene sequence: CDR1 SNHLY, CDR2 FYNNEI. The CDR3 spells CASSDVGKYTDTQYF. The DNA of the CDR3 is TGTGCCAGCAGTGACGTTGGCAAATACACAGATACGCAGTATTTT.

This clonotype was observed many times. The V gene is TRBV4-2, the J gene TRBJ2-3, with no clear D. Per the germline V gene, CDR1 is LGHNA and CDR2 is YNFKEQ. The V and J ends lost 1 base and 5 bases respectively, with 10 bases between them. The CDR3 spans 14 residues. DNA for the CDR3: TGTGCCAGCAGCCAAGGGTCGCCTCAAGATACGCAGTATTTT. Its translation: CASSQGSPQDTQYF.

This clonotype was seen ten or more times. The chain combines TRBV7-6 with TRBJ1-2, with TRBD1 matching 9 bases. There are 15 residues in the CDR3. CDR1 SGHVS and CDR2 FNYEAQ come from the germline V gene. The J segment lost 4 bases and the V segment lost 5 bases, leaving 8 bases of the junction unmatched. CDR3 amino acids: CASSPGQGSSYGYTF. CDR3 coding DNA: TGTGCCAGCAGCCCGGGACAGGGTTCTAGCTATGGCTACACCTTC.

In regard to this clonotype: This may stem from a read error, because a much larger clone lies one nucleotide away. The V call is TRBV18, the J call TRBJ2-3; 8 bases match TRBD2. This CDR3 spans 17 amino acids. The V and J ends lost 4 bases and 6 bases, in that order; junction bases with no gene match: 15. Germline V lookup: CDR1 KGHSH, CDR2 LQKENI. The CDR3 region is CASSRAGGLISGDTQYF. The DNA for the CDR3 is TGTGCCAGCTCACGGGCGGGAGGCCTAATAAGCGGCGATACGCAGTATTTT.

In this sample, this clonotype turned up many times. The V gene is TRBV28, the J gene TRBJ2-7; a weak D match, TRBD1 (7 bases). This CDR3 spans 15 amino acids. Germline assignment: CDR1 MDHEN and CDR2 SYDVKM. V was trimmed by 3 bases and J by 2 bases, leaving 14 bases between them. CDR3 protein: CASSFAQGGTYEQYF. For the CDR3, the DNA is TGTGCCAGCAGTTTTGCGCAGGGGGGTACCTACGAGCAGTACTTC.

This clonotype has ten or more counts. The genes are TRBV5-1 and TRBJ1-6; 7 nucleotides match TRBD1. Germline values: CDR1 SGHRS, CDR2 YFSETQ. The V segment lost 0 bases and the J segment 6 bases; nucleotides outside the gene matches: 6. This CDR3 has 16 amino acids. The DNA for the CDR3 is TGCGCCAGCAGCTTGGAAGGGGGCTCGGGTAATTCACCCCTCCACTTT. Amino acids: CASSLEGGSGNSPLHF.

This clonotype was detected many times. J is TRBJ2-1 and V is TRBV15, with D unclear. This CDR3 has 16 residues. The germline CDR1 and CDR2 sequences are LNHNV and YYDKDF (reference sequence). V was pared by 2 bases and J by 0 bases, with 11 bases between. CDR3: CATSRLRPDSYNEQFF. CDR3 sequence (DNA): TGTGCCACCAGCAGATTGAGACCCGACTCCTACAATGAGCAGTTCTTC.

This clonotype was recorded many times. The chain joins TRBV12-3 or TRBV12-4 to TRBJ1-3; D is unclear. Deletions cut 1 base from V and 2 bases from J, with 9 bases between. This CDR3 region has 15 residues. CDR3 protein: CASSLGQMAGNTIYF. The DNA of the CDR3 is TGTGCCAGCAGTTTAGGGCAGATGGCTGGAAACACCATATATTTT.

The CDR3, as DNA: TGCAGTGCTAGAGTGATCGGGACCACAGATACGCAGTATTTT. It is translated as CSARVIGTTDTQYF. V and J are TRBV20-1 and TRBJ2-3; D possibly matches TRBD1 or TRBD2 (5 bases each). Germline-derived CDR1 and CDR2 are DFQATT and SNEGSKA (reference sequence). The length of the CDR3 is 14 residues. Trimming pared 1 base from V and 2 bases from J, leaving 10 bases between.

At least ten counts were recorded for this clonotype. The V and J genes are TRBV5-1 and TRBJ2-2; either TRBD1 or TRBD2 may supply D (5 bases each). Trimming took off 1 base at V and 6 bases at J, with 13 bases between the two ends. The V gene's germline CDR1 is SGHRS and CDR2 YFSETQ. CDR3 size: 15 residues. The CDR3 sequence is CASSLTRLGPGELFF. CDR3 DNA sequence: TGCGCCAGCAGCTTGACCAGGCTGGGACCCGGGGAGCTGTTTTTT.